The rows below give T cell receptor beta chains drawn from one sample of a study of OX40 agonist ivuxolimab in advanced cancers. This table comes from immunoSEQ multiplex PCR, and its TCRdb copy is limited to in-frame clones, with some not included. The sample includes about 93,000 clones, about 91% of them seen just once. Sequencing used CD4+ or CD8+ T cells sorted from blood, obtained in a trial of the OX40 agonist ivuxolimab. The receptor source for this set is an adult with an advanced solid tumor such as melanoma, head and neck, liver or kidney cancer. Both conserved end residues are part of each CDR3. A D gene is named only where the DNA matches it firmly. For some rows the clone size is stated as once, few or many, or as a class when expanded; others skip it.

TRBV2,.,13,TRBJ2-2,.,CASKGPSTGELFF,TGTGCCAGCAAGGGACCCAGCACCGGGGAGCTGTTTTTT
TRBV4-2,.,18,TRBJ2-1,TRBD2,CASSQDLGTSGQRNEQFF,TGTGCCAGCAGCCAAGATCTGGGGACTAGCGGGCAGCGGAATGAGCAGTTCTTC
TRBV6-5,.,15,TRBJ1-3,.,CASSYFTGFGNTIYF,TGTGCCAGCAGTTACTTCACAGGGTTCGGAAACACCATATATTTT
TRBV19,.,17,TRBJ2-6,.,CASSTQDGISGANVLTF,TGTGCCAGTAGTACCCAGGACGGTATCTCTGGGGCCAACGTCCTGACTTTC
TRBV2,.,16,TRBJ1-1,TRBD1,CASSEQGAQGNTEAFF,TGTGCCAGCAGTGAGCAGGGGGCTCAGGGGAACACTGAAGCTTTCTTT
TRBV29-1,few,14,TRBJ2-1,.,CSAEGQQNYNEQFF,TGCAGCGCCGAAGGACAGCAAAACTACAATGAGCAGTTCTTC
TRBV6-5,.,13,TRBJ1-5,.,CASSLADNQPQHF,TGTGCCAGCAGTTTAGCAGACAATCAGCCCCAGCATTTT
TRBV11-3,.,13,TRBJ2-5,TRBD2,CASSLAGGETQYF,TGTGCCAGCAGCTTAGCGGGGGGGGAGACCCAGTACTTC
TRBV5-6,.,19,TRBJ2-1,TRBD2,CASSSGLAGGITINNEQFF,TGTGCCAGCAGCTCTGGACTAGCGGGAGGCATCACAATTAACAATGAGCAGTTCTTC
TRBV5-4,.,11,TRBJ1-2,.,CASSDRYGYTF,TGTGCCAGCAGTGACAGATATGGCTACACCTTC
TRBV19,.,17,TRBJ1-5,TRBD1,CASSISTGGYSNQPQHF,TGTGCCAGTAGTATATCGACAGGGGGTTATAGCAATCAGCCCCAGCATTTT
TRBV2,.,13,TRBJ2-1,.,CASSQDSYNEQFF,TGTGCCAGCAGTCAAGACAGTTACAATGAGCAGTTCTTC
TRBV11-1,.,15,TRBJ2-6,.,CASSFSHAGANVLTF,TGTGCCAGCAGCTTCTCCCACGCTGGGGCCAACGTCCTGACTTTC
TRBV7-9,once,14,TRBJ2-5,TRBD2,CASSRTSGRSSQYF,TGTGCCAGCAGTCGGACTAGCGGGAGATCGTCCCAGTACTTC
TRBV6-1,.,15,TRBJ2-5,TRBD2,CASSELAGGQETQYF,TGTGCCAGCAGTGAACTAGCGGGAGGACAAGAGACCCAGTACTTC
TRBV30,.,14,TRBJ1-1,TRBD1,CAWSFPDRYTEAFF,TGTGCCTGGAGCTTTCCGGACAGGTACACTGAAGCTTTCTTT
TRBV4-1,.,15,TRBJ1-6,.,CASSQVNSYNSPLHF,TGCGCCAGCAGCCAAGTAAACAGCTATAATTCACCCCTCCACTTT
TRBV7-9,once,15,TRBJ2-2,.,CASSLAQDYTGELFF,TGTGCCAGCAGCTTAGCTCAGGACTACACCGGGGAGCTGTTTTTT
TRBV30,.,13,TRBJ2-5,.,CAWSVQPQETQYF,TGTGCCTGGAGTGTACAGCCCCAAGAGACCCAGTACTTC
TRBV2,.,20,TRBJ1-5,.,CASSEAPNFDTKYSNQPQHF,TGTGCCAGCAGTGAAGCCCCAAATTTCGACACAAAATATAGCAATCAGCCCCAGCATTTT
TRBV10-1,.,15,TRBJ1-3,.,CASSDGPGSGNTIYF,TGCGCCAGCAGTGACGGCCCTGGGAGTGGAAACACCATATATTTT
TRBV19,few,16,TRBJ2-3,TRBD2,CASSPRLAGQTDTQYF,TGTGCCAGTAGTCCCCGACTAGCGGGACAAACAGATACGCAGTATTTT
TRBV9,.,17,TRBJ2-2,TRBD2,CASSGRAGGPGAGELFF,TGTGCCAGCAGCGGAAGAGCGGGAGGGCCAGGGGCCGGGGAGCTGTTTTTT
TRBV6-5,.,14,TRBJ2-7,.,CASSDAGTAYEQYF,TGTGCCAGCAGTGATGCGGGGACAGCCTACGAGCAGTACTTC
TRBV19,.,15,TRBJ2-1,TRBD2,CASSASGGAYNEQFF,TGTGCCAGTAGTGCCTCCGGGGGGGCCTACAATGAGCAGTTCTTC
TRBV6-5,.,14,TRBJ1-5,TRBD1,CASIRTGVYQPQHF,TGTGCCAGCATTCGGACAGGGGTGTATCAGCCCCAGCATTTT
TRBV19,few,13,TRBJ1-2,.,CASRRTEDYGYTF,TGTGCCAGTAGAAGGACGGAAGACTATGGCTACACCTTC
TRBV15,.,13,TRBJ2-1,.,CATSRGLYNEQFF,TGTGCCACCAGCAGGGGACTCTACAATGAGCAGTTCTTC
TRBV6-5,.,16,TRBJ2-1,TRBD1,CASSYWQGVSYNEQFF,TGTGCCAGCAGTTACTGGCAGGGGGTCTCCTACAATGAGCAGTTCTTC
TRBV6-5,.,15,TRBJ1-5,TRBD1,CASSATTGSNQPQHF,TGTGCCAGCAGTGCAACGACAGGGAGCAATCAGCCCCAGCATTTT
TRBV6-5,.,14,TRBJ2-3,.,CASSYSMWADTQYF,TGTGCCAGCAGTTACTCTATGTGGGCAGATACGCAGTATTTT
TRBV5-1,.,15,TRBJ2-7,.,CASSQGGQPTYEQYF,TGCGCCAGCAGCCAGGGGGGACAACCCACCTACGAGCAGTACTTC
TRBV6-5,.,13,TRBJ2-5,.,CASNKFGGETQYF,TGTGCCAGCAACAAATTTGGAGGGGAGACCCAGTACTTC
TRBV9,.,15,TRBJ2-3,TRBD2,CASSAPGLAGDTQYF,TGTGCCAGCAGCGCACCGGGACTAGCGGGAGATACGCAGTATTTT
TRBV5-4,once,14,TRBJ2-1,.,CASSLGQRYNEQFF,TGTGCCAGCAGCTTGGGCCAGAGATACAATGAGCAGTTCTTC
TRBV6-6,.,14,TRBJ2-6,.,CASSSQSGANVLTF,TGTGCCAGCAGTTCACAGTCTGGGGCCAACGTCCTGACTTTC
TRBV2,.,17,TRBJ2-7,TRBD2,CASSAGTSGRGGKEQYF,TGTGCCAGCAGTGCCGGGACTAGCGGGAGGGGGGGGAAGGAGCAGTACTTC
TRBV5-6,few,15,TRBJ1-2,.,CASVRRGRLVPGYTF,TGTGCCAGCGTCCGCCGGGGGAGGCTGGTTCCTGGCTACACCTTC
TRBV6-4,.,14,TRBJ2-2,.,CASTPQGGTGELFF,TGTGCCAGCACCCCCCAGGGGGGGACCGGGGAGCTGTTTTTT
TRBV19,.,15,TRBJ2-7,TRBD2,CASSMGASGSYEQYF,TGTGCCAGTAGTATGGGTGCTAGCGGGAGCTACGAGCAGTACTTC
TRBV9,.,16,TRBJ2-1,TRBD2,CASTRGTSGTDNEQFF,TGTGCCAGCACCCGAGGAACTAGCGGGACTGACAATGAGCAGTTCTTC
TRBV7-3,once,16,TRBJ2-2,TRBD2,CASSPGLATNTGELFF,TGTGCCAGCAGCCCTGGACTAGCGACGAACACCGGGGAGCTGTTTTTT
TRBV6-1,.,14,TRBJ2-7,.,CASSTDRTSYEQYF,TGTGCCAGCAGTACAGACAGGACCTCCTACGAGCAGTACTTC
TRBV5-1,.,13,TRBJ1-2,.,CASSLGGAYGYTF,TGCGCCAGCAGCTTAGGGGGGGCCTATGGCTACACCTTC
TRBV6-1,.,15,TRBJ2-7,.,CASSARQDSSYEQYF,TGTGCCAGCAGTGCGAGACAGGACAGCTCCTACGAGCAGTACTTC
TRBV19,.,13,TRBJ1-5,.,CASSTAKNQPQHF,TGTGCCAGTAGTACCGCGAAAAATCAGCCCCAGCATTTT
TRBV6-5,.,16,TRBJ2-7,TRBD2,CASSYSTSGGESEQYF,TGTGCCAGCAGTTACTCGACTAGCGGGGGTGAAAGCGAGCAGTACTTC
TRBV6-5,.,13,TRBJ2-2,.,CATSGSLIGELFF,TGTGCCACCTCGGGGTCACTCATCGGGGAGCTGTTTTTT
TRBV6-1,.,17,TRBJ1-3,.,CASSAGLSQRSGNTIYF,TGTGCCAGCAGTGCCGGACTATCACAACGGTCTGGAAACACCATATATTTT
TRBV5-4,.,14,TRBJ2-7,TRBD1,CASSIDREAGEQYF,TGTGCCAGCAGCATAGACAGGGAAGCCGGCGAGCAGTACTTC
TRBV20-1,once,11,TRBJ2-5,.,CSARPQETQYF,TGCAGTGCTAGACCGCAAGAGACCCAGTACTTC
TRBV6-5,.,14,TRBJ1-2,.,CASSSHREHYGYTF,TGTGCCAGCAGTTCACACAGGGAACACTATGGCTACACCTTC
TRBV5-1,.,14,TRBJ1-1,.,CASSLTPANTEAFF,TGCGCCAGCAGCTTGACCCCAGCGAACACTGAAGCTTTCTTT
TRBV10-1,.,13,TRBJ2-1,TRBD2,CARNSTSPNEQFF,TGCGCCAGGAATTCGACTAGCCCCAATGAGCAGTTCTTC
TRBV19,.,16,TRBJ2-2,TRBD2,CASSNRAGPNTGELFF,TGTGCCAGTAGTAACCGAGCGGGACCGAACACCGGGGAGCTGTTTTTT
TRBV11-2,few,16,TRBJ2-7,TRBD1,CASSLGGNRGQYEQYF,TGTGCCAGCAGCTTAGGGGGAAACAGGGGGCAGTACGAGCAGTACTTC